The next 18 T cell receptor beta chains were all read from a single sample in a study of blood T cell repertoires in COVID-19. Using immunoSEQ multiplex PCR, the repertoire was profiled, and TCRdb retains in-frame clones only, with some absent. The table includes some 150,000 clones, about 87% detected once. What was sequenced was peripheral blood. The receptors come from a man in his fifties or sixties who had recovered from COVID-19.

The V and J genes are TRBV3-1 (or the pseudogene TRBV3-2) and TRBJ1-2, with D uncertain. Trimming removed 1 base from V and 0 bases from J, with 6 bases in between. The germline CDR1 and CDR2 sequences are LGHDT and YNNKEL (reference sequence). CDR3 length equals 14 residues. CDR3 amino acids: CASSQGATNYGYTF. The DNA of the CDR3 is TGTGCCAGCAGCCAAGGGGCAACTAACTATGGCTACACCTTC.

This sequence joins TRBV30 and TRBJ2-3; 15 bases line up with TRBD2. Looked up from germline, CDR1 is GTSNPN and CDR2 is SVGIG (reference sequence). J lost 9 bases, V lost 5 bases, and 9 bases had no gene match. The CDR3 consists of 15 residues. CDR3 nucleotides: TGTGCCTGGCAACCCGGACTAGCGGGGGGGCGAACGCAGTATTTT. It encodes CAWQPGLAGGRTQYF.

The chain links TRBV4-1 to TRBJ2-3; 11 bases map to TRBD2. The CDR3 length is 16 residues. Trimming at V came to 2 bases and at J to 2 bases, leaving 3 bases not matched to a gene. Germline V gene data show CDR1 as MGHRA and CDR2 as YSYEKL. CDR3 DNA sequence: TGCGCCAGCAGCCAATTAGCGGGGGGGCCCACAGATACGCAGTATTTT. This codes for CASSQLAGGPTDTQYF.

V gene TRBV5-6 combines with J gene TRBJ1-3, with D unresolved. In germline, CDR1 is SGHDT, CDR2 YYEEEE. The CDR3 covers 15 residues. V lost 1 base, J lost 0 bases, and 8 bases lay in between. The CDR3 sequence: CASSLWPFSGNTIYF. CDR3 bases: TGTGCCAGCAGCTTGTGGCCTTTCTCTGGAAACACCATATATTTT.

CDR3 amino acids: CASSFRDRGLTEAFF. CDR3 sequence (DNA): TGTGCCAGCAGCTTCCGGGACAGGGGGCTCACTGAAGCTTTCTTT. The chain links TRBV21-1 to TRBJ1-1; whether TRBD1, the table's D call, matches the DNA was not checked. TRBV21-1 is assigned pseudogene status. The CDR3 covers 15 residues.

The chain uses TRBV5-4 and TRBJ2-1; possible D gene TRBD1, 6 bases. Germline-derived CDR1 and CDR2 are SGHNT and YYREEE (reference sequence). There are 20 residues in the CDR3. Trimming stripped 3 bases from V and 0 bases from J, with 25 bases between. The CDR3: CASSYRLGAIPGHSYNEQFF. CDR3 bases: TGTGCCAGCAGCTACCGGTTAGGCGCAATACCGGGACACTCCTACAATGAGCAGTTCTTC.

This chain uses TRBV19 with TRBJ1-1; D is unclear. V lost 4 bases, J lost 6 bases, and 15 bases lay in between. Germline V gene data show CDR1 as LNHDA and CDR2 as SQIVND (reference sequence). The CDR3 consists of 14 residues. The DNA of the CDR3 is TGTGCCAGTAGTAGCCCCGGGCGGGGAGCTGAAGCTTTCTTT. Translating it yields CASSSPGRGAEAFF.

The chain is built from TRBV6-2 or TRBV6-3 and TRBJ2-2, with 8 bases lining up with TRBD1. The CDR3 length is 15 residues. V was pared by 6 bases and J by 6 bases, with 9 bases of the junction left unmatched. Looked up from germline, CDR1 is MNHEY and CDR2 is SVGEGT. The CDR3 here is CASSSRTGLAGELFF. CDR3 nucleotides: TGTGCCAGCAGCTCTAGGACAGGGCTCGCCGGGGAGCTGTTTTTT.

The sample holds one count of this clone. The chain is built from TRBV7-2 and TRBJ1-3; 7 nucleotides align to TRBD1. This CDR3 is built from 15 residues. J lost 2 bases, V lost 5 bases, and 6 bases had no gene match. Germline CDR1 reads SGHTA; CDR2 reads FQGNSA. The CDR3 DNA reads TGTGCCAGCAGCATAAACAGGGGAGCTGGAAACACCATATATTTT. Amino acid sequence: CASSINRGAGNTIYF.

V and J are TRBV19 and TRBJ1-2; D is uncertain. CDR1 and CDR2 (germline): LNHDA, SQIVND (reference sequence). The CDR3 has 16 amino acids. The V end was cut by 3 bases, the J end by 4 bases, with 18 bases between. CDR3 bases: TGTGCCAGTAGTATCTCCTGGCCATTTTCTAGCTATGGCTACACCTTC. Its translation: CASSISWPFSSYGYTF.

This clone was found a few times. The CDR3 DNA follows: TGTGCCAGCAGTTCTACAGGGAGGGATTCACCCCTCCACTTT. Protein sequence: CASSSTGRDSPLHF. The chain has TRBV6-5 and TRBJ1-6, with a weak D call TRBD1 (6 bases). Germline V gene data show CDR1 as MNHEY and CDR2 as SVGAGI. The CDR3 has 14 amino acids. Trimming cost V 4 bases and J 8 bases, with 12 bases left between them.

V is TRBV18 and J is TRBJ1-1, with 7 bases that match TRBD1. V dropped 7 bases and J dropped 5; count of bases not matched to a gene: 7. CDR3 length: 13 amino acids. The germline V gene has CDR1 KGHSH and CDR2 LQKENI. The CDR3 DNA is TGTGCCAGCTACGAGGGGGCGTGGACTGAAGCTTTCTTT. This codes for CASYEGAWTEAFF.

The chain employs TRBV5-6 and TRBJ1-4, with D perhaps TRBD1 (6 bases). The CDR3 runs 16 residues. In germline, CDR1 is SGHDT, CDR2 YYEEEE. The V and J ends lost 0 bases and 11 bases respectively, with 20 bases between them. CDR3 bases: TGTGCCAGCAGCTTGGTCCGGGACACCCAGGAGCGGAAACTGTTTTTT. It encodes CASSLVRDTQERKLFF.

The V gene is TRBV5-1, the J gene TRBJ1-3; 9 positions agree with TRBD1. The V gene's germline CDR1 is SGHRS and CDR2 YFSETQ. J lost 3 bases, V lost 3 bases, and 4 bases had no gene match. CDR3 size: 15 residues. Here the CDR3 reads CASSSDRGLGNTIYF. The CDR3 DNA reads as TGCGCCAGCAGCTCGGACAGGGGACTTGGAAACACCATATATTTT.

This clone was detected only a few times. V gene TRBV18 combines with J gene TRBJ2-3; D possibly corresponds to TRBD1 (5 bases). This CDR3 contains 18 residues. V was clipped by 2 bases and J by 0 bases, with 18 bases between them. Germline assignment: CDR1 KGHSH and CDR2 LQKENI. The DNA for the CDR3 is TGTGCCAGCTCACCAATAGGGGCCTCAGGCTCTAGCACAGATACGCAGTATTTT. This translates into CASSPIGASGSSTDTQYF. Full variable domain (rest looked up from reference TRBV18 and TRBJ2-3): NAGVMQNPRHLVRRRGQEARLRCSPMKGHSHVYWYRQLPEEGLKFMVYLQKENIIDESGMPKERFSAEFPKEGPSILRIQQVVRGDSAAYFCASSPIGASGSSTDTQYFGPGTRLTVL.

The rearrangement uses TRBV19 and TRBJ1-2; 7 bases fit TRBD1. Looked up from germline, CDR1 is LNHDA and CDR2 is SQIVND (reference sequence). This CDR3 spans 17 amino acids. V shed 5 bases and J 0 bases; nucleotides not matched to a gene: 12. DNA of the CDR3: TGTGCCAGTAGTCAGGGGACAGCACCTCTTACTAACTATGGCTACACCTTC. Residues: CASSQGTAPLTNYGYTF.

The chain employs TRBV5-1 and TRBJ2-2; D not certain. The germline V and J ends were trimmed by 1 base and 0 bases, with 7 bases remaining between them. The CDR3 extends over 15 amino acids. Germline V lookup: CDR1 SGHRS, CDR2 YFSETQ. CDR3 in DNA: TGCGCCAGCAGCTTGTCGACTGCGAACACCGGGGAGCTGTTTTTT. It specifies CASSLSTANTGELFF.

The chain employs TRBV12-3 or TRBV12-4 and TRBJ2-1; D perhaps matches TRBD2 (5 bases). The CDR3 runs 12 residues. V lost 5 bases and J 9 bases, leaving 11 bases between the germline ends. In nucleotides, the CDR3 is TGTGCCAGCAGTCTCAAGCGGATTGAGCAGTTCTTC. Its protein product is CASSLKRIEQFF.